The entry that follows covers one T cell receptor (beta chain) sequence. The data are from a study of blood T cell repertoires in COVID-19. TCRdb keeps only in-frame clones here, not all; method: immunoSEQ multiplex PCR. The sample contains 250,000 to 300,000 clones, approximately 84% of which appear only once. The germline V gene encodes CDR1 MNHNS and CDR2 SASEGT. V lost 2 bases and J lost 5; bases outside the gene matches: 8. The CDR3 extends over 15 amino acids. Specimen: PBMCs or T cells enriched from blood (not recorded which). The sequence was collected from a man younger than 35 who had recovered from COVID-19. The chain employs TRBV6-1 and TRBJ1-1; TRBD1 agrees at 7 bases. The CDR3 reads CASSEREGARTEAFF. In DNA, the CDR3 is TGTGCCAGCAGTGAACGAGAGGGGGCGCGGACTGAAGCTTTCTTT.